This T cell receptor beta chain is drawn from a study of blood T cell repertoires in COVID-19. The wider study: Nucleic acid was either cDNA or gDNA, and it came from T cells, B-cell-depleted T cells, or PBMCs.

Germline lookup yields CDR1 LGHDT and CDR2 YNNKEL (reference sequence). This CDR3 has 13 residues. V gave up 8 bases and J gave up 6 bases, with 17 bases separating them. Original processing methods: For nucleated cells, counts were estimated from reference gene primer amplification. Sequencing was performed with immunoSEQ multiplex PCR; in TCRdb, only in-frame clones are kept and a portion is missing. The V and J calls and clone size are taken from that table; D and trimming were inferred from the DNA. Counted here are roughly 20,000 clones, approximately 86% occurring once; the ten biggest clones make up almost 8.5%.

The rearrangement joins TRBV3-1 (or the pseudogene TRBV3-2) to TRBJ2-7, with D possibly being TRBD2 (6 bases). This receptor was identified in a human donor in a cohort sampled during active COVID-19. The donor label of this sample is uncertain. Sequencing was performed on peripheral blood. CDR3 nucleotide sequence: TGTGCCAGCCTGAACGATGCGGGATCCGAGCAGTACTTC. It translates to CASLNDAGSEQYF.